This T cell receptor (beta chain) was sequenced in a study of identical twins. No donor was unhealthy or non-Caucasian. V lost 4 bases, J lost 5 bases, and 12 bases lay in between. This CDR3 is 15 amino acids long. Germline lookup yields CDR1 KGHSH and CDR2 LQKENI. Study observations and caveats: Shared out-of-frame alpha sequences (those common to twins) showed excess low generation probability.

MiXCR, run by TCRdb on the 5' RACE reads, gives a single entry per CDR3 protein. The sample has approximately 670,000 distinct CDR3 sequences, roughly 6.2% seen once. This clonotype was observed a few times. Its matching antigen is unknown. The chain combines TRBV18 with TRBJ1-6; tentative D call: TRBD1 (5 bases). This clonotype originated in a man aged 18 to 30 in good health. What was sequenced was naive T cells sorted from blood. This CDR3 reads CASSQTRGDNSPLHF. In DNA, the CDR3 is TGTGCCAGCTCACAAACTAGGGGCGATAATTCACCCCTCCACTTT.